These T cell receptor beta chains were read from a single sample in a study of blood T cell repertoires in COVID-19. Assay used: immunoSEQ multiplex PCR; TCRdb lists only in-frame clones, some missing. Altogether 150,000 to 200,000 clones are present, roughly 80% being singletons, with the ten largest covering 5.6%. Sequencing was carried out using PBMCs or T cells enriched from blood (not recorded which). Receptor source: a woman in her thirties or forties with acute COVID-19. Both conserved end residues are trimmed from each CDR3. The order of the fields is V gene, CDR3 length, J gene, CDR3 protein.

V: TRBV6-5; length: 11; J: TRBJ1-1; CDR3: ASGEASNTEAF
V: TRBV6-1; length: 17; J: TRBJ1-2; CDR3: ASSEPAGTGGSFTYGYT
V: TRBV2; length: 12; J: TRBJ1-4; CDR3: ASSADRGFEKLF
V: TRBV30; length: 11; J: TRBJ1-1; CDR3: AWSFIANSEAF
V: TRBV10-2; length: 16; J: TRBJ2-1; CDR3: ASSPITTLPSSYNEQF
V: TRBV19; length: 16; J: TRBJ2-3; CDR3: ASSITRGLAGDLDTQY
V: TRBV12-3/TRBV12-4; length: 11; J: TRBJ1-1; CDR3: ASRTGGGTEAF
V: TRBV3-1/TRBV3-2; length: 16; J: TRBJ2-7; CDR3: ASSQDGPWNRASYEQY
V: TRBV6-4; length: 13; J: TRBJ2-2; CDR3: ASSDSMGGTGELF
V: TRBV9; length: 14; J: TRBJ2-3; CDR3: ASSQRLAGETDTQY
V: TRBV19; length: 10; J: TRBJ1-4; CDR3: ASSIRREKLF
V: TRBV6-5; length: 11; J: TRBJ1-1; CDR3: ASSPLRGTEAF
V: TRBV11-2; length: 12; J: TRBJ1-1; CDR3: ASRLGTGALLAF
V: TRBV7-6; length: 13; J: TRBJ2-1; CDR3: ASSTLGAGGDEQF
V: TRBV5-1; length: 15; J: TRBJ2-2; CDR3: ASARGPGTVNTGELF
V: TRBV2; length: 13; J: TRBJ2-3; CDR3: ASKLRGQSTDTQY
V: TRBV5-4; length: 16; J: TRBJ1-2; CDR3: ASSLEYVGTEPNYGYT
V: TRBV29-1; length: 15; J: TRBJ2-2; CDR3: SVGGGRAESNTGELF
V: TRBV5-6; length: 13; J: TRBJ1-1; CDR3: ASSSRASGGTEAF
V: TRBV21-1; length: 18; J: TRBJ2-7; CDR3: ASSKLSRSGTSGSSYEQY
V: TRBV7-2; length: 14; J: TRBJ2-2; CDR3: ASSPRLAGVTGELF
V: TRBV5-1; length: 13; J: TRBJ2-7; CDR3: ASSLLQGLRSEQY
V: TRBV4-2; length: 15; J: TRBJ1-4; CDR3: ASSQVNGIATNEKLF